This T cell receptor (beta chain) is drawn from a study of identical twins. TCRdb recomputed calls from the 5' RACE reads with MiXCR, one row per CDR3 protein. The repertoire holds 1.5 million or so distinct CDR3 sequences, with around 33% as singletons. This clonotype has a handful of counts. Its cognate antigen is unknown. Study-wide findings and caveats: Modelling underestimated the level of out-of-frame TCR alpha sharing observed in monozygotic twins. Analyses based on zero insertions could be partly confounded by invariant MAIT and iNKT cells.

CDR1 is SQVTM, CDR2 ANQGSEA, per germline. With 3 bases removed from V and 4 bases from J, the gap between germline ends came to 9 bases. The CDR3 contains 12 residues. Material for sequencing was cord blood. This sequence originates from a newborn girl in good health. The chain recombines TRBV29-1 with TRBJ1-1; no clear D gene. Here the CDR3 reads CSVEAATTEAFF. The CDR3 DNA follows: TGCAGCGTTGAGGCAGCGACCACTGAAGCTTTCTTT.